This TCR beta chain was found in a study of CD8 T cells in ankylosing spondylitis. TCRdb used MiXCR to reprocess the 5' RACE reads, holding one entry per CDR3 protein. The sample contains about 250,000 distinct CDR3 sequences, over 30% of which appear only once. The CDR3 is 14 amino acids. The germline V gene has CDR1 MNHEY and CDR2 SVGAGI. V dropped 4 bases and J dropped 5; count of bases not matched to a gene: 3. The source material was blood, either unsorted or a sorted T cell fraction (not recorded which). The TCR originated in a male donor with ankylosing spondylitis or in good health (not recorded which). This sequence joins TRBV6-5 and TRBJ2-1; 9 bases map to TRBD2. The CDR3 nucleotides read TGTGCCAGCAGTTCTAGCGGGGCTCACAATGAGCAGTTCTTC. This sequence encodes CASSSSGAHNEQFF.